Shown below are 9 T cell receptor beta chains from a single sample sequenced in a study of early T cells in non-severe SARS-CoV-2 infection. TCRdb reanalysed the 5' RACE reads using MiXCR and keeps one entry per CDR3 protein. The profile shows 20,000 to 30,000 distinct CDR3 sequences, 4% to 5% of them singletons. Sequencing input: whole blood. The receptors were gathered from an adult who was a healthcare worker with PCR-confirmed SARS-CoV-2 infection or an uninfected control (not recorded which).

This clonotype was found a few times. The chain links TRBV11-2 to TRBJ2-1; possible D gene TRBD2, 5 bases. CDR3 length equals 15 residues. Germline CDR1 reads SGHAT; CDR2 reads FQNNGV. Trimming took off 1 base at V and 7 bases at J, with 14 bases between the two ends. CDR3 nucleotides: TGTGCCAGCAGCTTAGGGTTGGCGGGCTGGAATGAGCAGTTCTTC. It codes for CASSLGLAGWNEQFF. Looking up the rest from reference TRBV11-2 and TRBJ2-1 gives the full variable domain: EAGVAQSPRYKIIEKRQSVAFWCNPISGHATLYWYQQILGQGPKLLIQFQNNGVVDDSQLPKDRFSAERLKGVDSTLKIQPAKLEDSAVYLCASSLGLAGWNEQFFGPGTRLTVL.

This clonotype was seen repeatedly, ten times or more. The chain joins TRBV11-2 to TRBJ2-3, with D perhaps matching TRBD1 or TRBD2 (5 bases each). Germline V gives CDR1 SGHAT, CDR2 FQNNGV. This CDR3 region has 13 residues. Trimming stripped 7 bases from V and 6 bases from J, with 14 bases between. The CDR3 nucleotides are TGTGCCAGCATTGCGGACTGGGGCGATACGCAGTATTTT. Residues: CASIADWGDTQYF.

This clonotype was detected a few times. The chain uses TRBV20-1 and TRBJ2-7, with 7 nucleotides matching TRBD2. The CDR3 totals 14 residues. From germline, CDR1 is DFQATT and CDR2 SNEGSKA (reference sequence). J was trimmed by 1 base and V by 5 bases; bases with no gene match: 8. For the CDR3, the DNA is TGCAGTGCTCCCTTAGCGGGTCGATCCTACGAGCAGTACTTC. Its translation is CSAPLAGRSYEQYF.

This clonotype came up many times. The rearrangement links TRBV7-3 to TRBJ2-3; no reliable D call. With 5 bases removed from V and 2 bases from J, the gap between germline ends came to 11 bases. Germline V gives CDR1 SGHTA, CDR2 FQGTGA. The CDR3 has 14 residues. CDR3 bases: TGTGCCAGCAGCCCACGACTGAACACAGATACGCAGTATTTT. This gives the protein CASSPRLNTDTQYF.

Regarding this clonotype: Sequence at one end of the junction differs from germline and may be a read error. J is TRBJ2-7 and V is TRBV5-4; no clear D. The CDR3 runs to 11 residues. Germline-derived CDR1 and CDR2 are SGHNT and YYREEE (reference sequence). CDR3 protein: CVSSVHYEQYF. The CDR3 DNA reads as TGTGTCAGCAGCGTCCACTACGAGCAGTACTTC.

This clonotype was counted at least ten times. The chain recombines TRBV7-8 with TRBJ2-7; D remains unclear. The CDR3 is 13 residues long. V lost 0 bases to trimming and J lost 0 bases, with 3 bases between them. The germline CDR1 and CDR2 sequences are SGHVS and FQNEAQ. The CDR3 sequence: CASSLASSYEQYF. The CDR3 DNA reads TGTGCCAGCAGCTTAGCCAGCTCCTACGAGCAGTACTTC.

This clonotype was observed many times. V and J are TRBV20-1 and TRBJ2-7; TRBD1 or TRBD2 may be the D gene (6 bases each). Trimming removed 3 bases from V and 3 bases from J, with 12 bases in between. The CDR3 consists of 13 residues. CDR1 is DFQATT, CDR2 SNEGSKA, per germline (reference sequence). The DNA of the CDR3 is TGCAGTGCTAGTGGGGGGACAAACTACGAGCAGTACTTC. Translating gives CSASGGTNYEQYF.

This clonotype was observed at least ten times. The chain has TRBV30 and TRBJ1-1; a possible D gene is TRBD1 (5 bases). CDR3 size: 13 residues. Germline V gene data show CDR1 as GTSNPN and CDR2 as SVGIG (reference sequence). V was trimmed by 1 base and J by 6 bases, leaving 12 bases between them. CDR3 amino acids: CAWSATVPAEAFF. In DNA, the CDR3 is TGTGCCTGGAGTGCGACAGTACCGGCTGAAGCTTTCTTT.

This clonotype was detected many times. V usage is TRBV4-1 and J usage is TRBJ1-1; D call uncertain. V was clipped by 0 bases and J by 0 bases, with 8 bases between them. The germline gives CDR1 MGHRA, CDR2 YSYEKL. The CDR3 is 15 residues long. CDR3 bases: TGCGCCAGCAGCCAAGATGGGATCATGAACACTGAAGCTTTCTTT. Residues: CASSQDGIMNTEAFF.